This record looks at one TCR beta chain sequence and its context. Its specificity is not known. Germline V gives CDR1 SGDLS, CDR2 YYNGEE. The length of the CDR3 is 15 residues. J gave up 7 bases and V 0 bases, and 4 bases lay outside the gene matches. The data stem from a study of cytomegalovirus exposure and HLA in healthy donors. General study points: Usually a TCR sequence was rare, but some public TCRs were found in many donors.

Profiling relied on immunoSEQ multiplex PCR, and the TCRdb table lists in-frame clones only, not all of them. Among 68,000 or so clones listed, more than 95% were seen once. This chain links TRBV9 with TRBJ1-6, with 7 bases matching TRBD1. The sequence was collected from a man aged 18 to 29 in good health and CMV-seronegative. Sequencing was carried out using PBMCs. The CDR3 DNA reads as TGTGCCAGCAGCGTAGATCCCAGGGGGAATTCACCCCTCCACTTT. The encoded protein is CASSVDPRGNSPLHF.